This TCR beta chain was retrieved from a study of blood T cell repertoires in COVID-19. About the study: Whether acute or convalescent, the COVID-19 samples came from the United States, Italy and Spain. From T cells, B-cell-depleted T cells, or PBMCs came the material, which was cDNA or gDNA.

Libraries were prepared by immunoSEQ multiplex PCR; TCRdb keeps only in-frame clonotypes and omits some of them. The repertoire holds about half a million clones, with approximately 85% as singletons. The CDR3 contains 15 residues. The germline CDR1 and CDR2 sequences are LGHNA and YNFKEQ. V dropped 4 bases and J dropped 3; count of bases not matched to a gene: 8. The receptor was derived from a human donor in a cohort sampled during active COVID-19. The chain combines TRBV4-2 with TRBJ2-7; 8 bases are shared with TRBD1. Sequenced sample: peripheral blood. CDR3 residues: CASSPRTGWGYEQYF. In nucleotides, the CDR3 is TGTGCCAGCAGCCCGAGGACAGGGTGGGGCTACGAGCAGTACTTC.